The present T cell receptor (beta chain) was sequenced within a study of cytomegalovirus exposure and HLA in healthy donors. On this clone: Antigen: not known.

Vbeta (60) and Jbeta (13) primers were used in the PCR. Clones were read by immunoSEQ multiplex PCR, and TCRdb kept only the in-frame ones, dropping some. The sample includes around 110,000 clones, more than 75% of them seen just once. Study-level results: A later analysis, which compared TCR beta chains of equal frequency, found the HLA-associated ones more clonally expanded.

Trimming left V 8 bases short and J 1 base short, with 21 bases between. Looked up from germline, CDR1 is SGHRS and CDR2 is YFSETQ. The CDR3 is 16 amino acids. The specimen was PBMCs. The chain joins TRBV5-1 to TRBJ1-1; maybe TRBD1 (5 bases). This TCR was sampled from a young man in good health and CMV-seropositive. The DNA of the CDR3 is TGCGCCAGGCGTTGCGGGTGGGGGGGAAGGAACACTGAAGCTTTCTTT. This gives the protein CARRCGWGGRNTEAFF.